This T cell receptor beta chain comes out of a study of T-cell reconstitution after alpha-beta-depleted transplantation in children. This clonotype was recorded at least ten times. Its cognate antigen is unknown. Study-level results: Recipient T cells and thymic progenitors that survived were the source of the high TCRbeta diversity seen at day 60 in some patients. By about two months after transplant, alpha-beta T cells reportedly arose from several hundred graft clones that had expanded.

The CDR3 extends over 15 amino acids. Germline-derived CDR1 and CDR2 are SGHTA and FQGTGA. The V segment lost 5 bases and the J segment 0 bases; nucleotides outside the gene matches: 2. Unique molecular identifiers were incorporated during preparation of the TCRbeta library. TCRdb recomputed calls from the PCR reads with MiXCR, one row per CDR3 protein. In the table there are 440,000 or so distinct CDR3 sequences, 43% of which are singletons. Sequences were derived from PBMCs, sampled before TCRalphabeta/CD19-depleted stem cell transplant. This chain uses TRBV7-3 with TRBJ2-3; TRBD2 matches 10 bases. The source is a girl aged 2 to 9 with aplastic anemia, due to receive a stem cell transplant. The CDR3 reads CASSPGLASTDTQYF. CDR3 DNA: TGTGCCAGCAGCCCGGGACTAGCGAGCACAGATACGCAGTATTTT.